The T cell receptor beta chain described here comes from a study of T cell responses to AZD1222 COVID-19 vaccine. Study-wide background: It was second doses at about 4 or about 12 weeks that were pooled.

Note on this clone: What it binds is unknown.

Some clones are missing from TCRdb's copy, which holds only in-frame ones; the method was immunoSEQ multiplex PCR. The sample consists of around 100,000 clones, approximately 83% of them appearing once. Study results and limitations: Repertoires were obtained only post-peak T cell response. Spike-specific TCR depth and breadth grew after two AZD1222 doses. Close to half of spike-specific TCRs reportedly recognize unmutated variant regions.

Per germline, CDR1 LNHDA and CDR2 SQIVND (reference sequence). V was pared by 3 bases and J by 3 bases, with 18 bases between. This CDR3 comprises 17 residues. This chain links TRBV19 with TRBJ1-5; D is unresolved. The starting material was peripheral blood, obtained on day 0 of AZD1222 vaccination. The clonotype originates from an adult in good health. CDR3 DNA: TGTGCCAGTAGTATCGGACGGTCTATCAAGATCAATCAGCCCCAGCATTTT. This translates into CASSIGRSIKINQPQHF.